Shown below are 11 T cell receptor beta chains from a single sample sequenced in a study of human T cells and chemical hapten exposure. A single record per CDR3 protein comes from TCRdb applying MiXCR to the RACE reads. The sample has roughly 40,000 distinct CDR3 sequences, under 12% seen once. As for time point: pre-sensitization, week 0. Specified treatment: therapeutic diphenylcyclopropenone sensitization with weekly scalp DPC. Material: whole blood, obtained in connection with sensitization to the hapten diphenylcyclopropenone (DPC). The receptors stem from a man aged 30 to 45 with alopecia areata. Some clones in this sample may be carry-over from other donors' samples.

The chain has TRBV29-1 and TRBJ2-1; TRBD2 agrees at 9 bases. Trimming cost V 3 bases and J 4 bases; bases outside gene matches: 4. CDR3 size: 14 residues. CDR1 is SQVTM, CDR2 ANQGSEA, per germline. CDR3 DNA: TGCAGCGTTGAGCCTAGCGGGGTTTACAATGAGCAGTTCTTC. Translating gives CSVEPSGVYNEQFF.

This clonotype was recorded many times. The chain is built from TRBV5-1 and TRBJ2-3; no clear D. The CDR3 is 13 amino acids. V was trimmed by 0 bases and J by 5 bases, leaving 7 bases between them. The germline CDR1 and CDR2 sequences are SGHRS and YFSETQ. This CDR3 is CASSLAPRDTQYF. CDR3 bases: TGCGCCAGCAGCTTGGCACCGAGAGATACGCAGTATTTT.

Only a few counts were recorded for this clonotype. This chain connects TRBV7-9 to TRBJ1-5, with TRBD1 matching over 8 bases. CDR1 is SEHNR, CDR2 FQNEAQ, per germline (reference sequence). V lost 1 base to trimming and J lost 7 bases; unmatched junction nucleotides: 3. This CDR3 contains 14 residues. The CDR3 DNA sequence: TGTGCCAGCAGCTTAGACAGGGGGGACCAGCCCCAGCATTTT. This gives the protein CASSLDRGDQPQHF.

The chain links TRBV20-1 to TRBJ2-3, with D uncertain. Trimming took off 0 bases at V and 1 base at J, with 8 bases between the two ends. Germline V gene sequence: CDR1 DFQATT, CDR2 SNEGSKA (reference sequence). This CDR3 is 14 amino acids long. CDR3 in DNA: TGCAGTGCTAGAGATATGGAGCGCACAGATACGCAGTATTTT. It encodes CSARDMERTDTQYF.

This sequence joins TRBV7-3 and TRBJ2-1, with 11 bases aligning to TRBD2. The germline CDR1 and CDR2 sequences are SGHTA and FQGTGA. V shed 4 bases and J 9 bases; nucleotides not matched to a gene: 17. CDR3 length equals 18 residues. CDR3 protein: CASSSSGRLAGPGREQFF. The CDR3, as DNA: TGTGCCAGCAGCTCATCCGGAAGACTAGCGGGACCGGGGCGTGAGCAGTTCTTC. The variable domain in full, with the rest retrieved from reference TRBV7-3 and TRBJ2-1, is GAGVSQTPSNKVTEKGKYVELRCDPISGHTALYWYRQSLGQGPEFLIYFQGTGAADDSGLPNDRFFAVRPEGSVSTLKIQRTERGDSAVYLCASSSSGRLAGPGREQFFGPGTRLTVL.

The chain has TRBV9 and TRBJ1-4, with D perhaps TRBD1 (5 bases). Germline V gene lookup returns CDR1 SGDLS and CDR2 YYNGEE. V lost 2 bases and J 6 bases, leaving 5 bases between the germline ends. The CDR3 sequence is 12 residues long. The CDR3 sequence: CASSVTDEKLFF. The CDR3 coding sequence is TGTGCCAGCAGCGTGACAGATGAAAAACTGTTTTTT.

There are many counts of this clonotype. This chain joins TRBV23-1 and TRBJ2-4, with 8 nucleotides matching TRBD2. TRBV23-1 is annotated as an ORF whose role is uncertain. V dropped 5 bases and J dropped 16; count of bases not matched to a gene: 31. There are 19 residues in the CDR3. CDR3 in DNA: TGCGCCAGCAGTTACGAGCGGACTCATCTTAAAAGACTAGCGTCCGAAGGTTACTTC. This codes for CASSYERTHLKRLASEGYF.

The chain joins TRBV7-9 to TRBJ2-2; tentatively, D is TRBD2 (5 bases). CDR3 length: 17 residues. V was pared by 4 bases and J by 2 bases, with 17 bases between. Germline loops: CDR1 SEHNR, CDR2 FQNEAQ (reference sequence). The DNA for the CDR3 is TGTGCCAGCAGCTCCAGACTAAGCAGCGGTAACACCGGGGAGCTGTTTTTT. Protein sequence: CASSSRLSSGNTGELFF. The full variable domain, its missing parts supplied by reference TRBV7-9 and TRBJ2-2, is DTGVSQNPRHKITKRGQNVTFRCDPISEHNRLYWYRQTLGQGPEFLTYFQNEAQLEKSRLLSDRFSAERPKGSFSTLEIQRTEQGDSAMYLCASSSRLSSGNTGELFFGEGSRLTVL.

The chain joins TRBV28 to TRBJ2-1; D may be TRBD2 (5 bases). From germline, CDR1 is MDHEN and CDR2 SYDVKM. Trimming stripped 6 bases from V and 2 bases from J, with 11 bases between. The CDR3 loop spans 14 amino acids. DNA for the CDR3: TGTGCCAGCAGACTAGGCCCGCCCTACAATGAGCAGTTCTTC. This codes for CASRLGPPYNEQFF.

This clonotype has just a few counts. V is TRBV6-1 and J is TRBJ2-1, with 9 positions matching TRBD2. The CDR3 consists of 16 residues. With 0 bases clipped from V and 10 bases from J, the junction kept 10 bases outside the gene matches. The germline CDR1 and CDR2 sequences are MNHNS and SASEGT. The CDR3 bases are TGTGCCAGCAGTGAAGCGCTTAGCGGGAGAAGCGGGGAGCAGTTCTTC. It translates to CASSEALSGRSGEQFF.

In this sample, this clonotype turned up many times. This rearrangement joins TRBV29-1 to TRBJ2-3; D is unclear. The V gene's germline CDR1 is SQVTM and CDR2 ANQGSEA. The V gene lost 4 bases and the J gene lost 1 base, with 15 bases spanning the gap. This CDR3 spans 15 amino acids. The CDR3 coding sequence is TGCAGCGTTGCAGTGACTCGACTGGGCACAGATACGCAGTATTTT. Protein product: CSVAVTRLGTDTQYF.